Given below is one T cell receptor beta chain in context. This sample was taken from a study of blood T cell repertoires in COVID-19. Looking at the study overall: Samples taken during acute and convalescent COVID-19 were collected in the United States, Italy and Spain. T cells, B-cell-depleted T cells, or PBMCs supplied cDNA or gDNA.

How the authors handled the data: Researchers report that nucleated cell counts were estimated from reference gene primer amplification. Using immunoSEQ multiplex PCR, the repertoire was profiled, and TCRdb retains in-frame clones only, with some absent. The D gene and trimming were derived from the DNA, and the V and J assignments and clone size from that table. The sample has tens of thousands of clones, roughly 89% seen once. Germline V gives CDR1 KGHSH, CDR2 LQKENI. V was clipped by 7 bases and J by 5 bases; unmatched bases: 4. The CDR3 loop spans 13 amino acids. Sequencing was done on a sample of peripheral blood. The clonotype comes from a woman in her 70s with active COVID-19. The gene calls are TRBV18 and TRBJ1-1; 10 positions agree with TRBD1. CDR3 amino acids: CASFPGQGTEAFF. CDR3 DNA sequence: TGTGCCAGCTTCCCGGGACAGGGGACTGAAGCTTTCTTT.